The 2 T cell receptor beta chains presented below share a single source sample, sequenced in a study of cytomegalovirus exposure and HLA in healthy donors. The PCR employed 60 Vbeta primers together with 13 Jbeta primers. TCRdb's copy holds only in-frame clones and misses some; the assay was immunoSEQ multiplex PCR. The sample lists under 200,000 clones; 65% to 80% were seen once. The sample comprised PBMCs. These receptors were obtained from a woman in her forties or fifties in good health and CMV-seropositive.

This clone came up a few times. The genes are TRBV20-1 and TRBJ1-1; D is uncertain. The CDR3 length is 11 residues. Per the germline V gene, CDR1 is DFQATT and CDR2 is SNEGSKA (reference sequence). Trimming stripped 7 bases from V and 0 bases from J, with 6 bases between. The chain's CDR3 is CSGRMNTEAFF. Here the CDR3 DNA reads TGCAGTGGGAGGATGAACACTGAAGCTTTCTTT.

This clone was observed a handful of times. The V call is TRBV7-9, the J call TRBJ1-1; TRBD1 aligns across 7 bases. The CDR3 runs 14 residues. J was trimmed by 7 bases and V by 1 base; bases with no gene match: 6. Germline V gene sequence: CDR1 SEHNR, CDR2 FQNEAQ (reference sequence). CDR3: CASSLVGGQSEAFF. In DNA, the CDR3 is TGTGCCAGCAGCTTAGTAGGGGGACAGAGTGAAGCTTTCTTT.